The present entry profiles one T cell receptor beta chain with its context. V gave up 4 bases and J gave up 7 bases; unmatched junction bases: 7. The CDR3 contains 13 residues. Germline V CDR1 and CDR2: SGHRS, YFSETQ. This record belongs to a study of siplizumab effects on memory and regulatory T cells. The assay looked at roughly 9.4 x 10^4 TCR templates in each sample. The repertoire was sequenced with immunoSEQ multiplex PCR; TCRdb's copy has only in-frame clones and lacks some. The table includes around 100,000 clones, over 90% detected once. What was sequenced was Tregs sorted from blood. The chain employs TRBV5-1 and TRBJ1-2; 7 bases agree with TRBD1. This TCR derives from a human donor in good health. The DNA of the CDR3 is TGCGCCAGCAGCGGGGAGGGGACAGTTGGCTACACCTTC. It codes for CASSGEGTVGYTF.